This T cell receptor (beta chain) derives from a study of regulatory T cells in long-lasting Graves disease. Time point reported: newly diagnosed GD, antithyroid drugs for less than 3 months. Preparation of the TCR library used RNA extracted from PBMCs. Library construction for TCR beta used iRepertoire HTBI primers and Arm-PCR of CDR3 regions. TCRdb processed the multiplex PCR reads anew with MiXCR; each CDR3 protein has one entry. The table lists more than 400,000 distinct CDR3 sequences, about 16% of them singletons. The CDR3 is made up of 12 amino acids. V was clipped by 8 bases and J by 2 bases, with 9 bases between them. The germline CDR1 and CDR2 sequences are MDHEN and SYDVKM. This clonotype was picked up many times. The same data also contributed to another study, on T cells in Graves' hyperthyroidism and ophthalmopathy.

The sample in question was peripheral blood mononuclear cells (PBMCs), obtained at new diagnosis, from a patient treated with antithyroid drugs. This TCR derives from a woman in her 30s with Graves disease. The rearrangement links TRBV28 to TRBJ1-2; D not certain. CDR3 region: CASGGTNYGYTF. Written as DNA, the CDR3 is TGTGCCAGCGGCGGTACGAACTATGGCTACACCTTC.